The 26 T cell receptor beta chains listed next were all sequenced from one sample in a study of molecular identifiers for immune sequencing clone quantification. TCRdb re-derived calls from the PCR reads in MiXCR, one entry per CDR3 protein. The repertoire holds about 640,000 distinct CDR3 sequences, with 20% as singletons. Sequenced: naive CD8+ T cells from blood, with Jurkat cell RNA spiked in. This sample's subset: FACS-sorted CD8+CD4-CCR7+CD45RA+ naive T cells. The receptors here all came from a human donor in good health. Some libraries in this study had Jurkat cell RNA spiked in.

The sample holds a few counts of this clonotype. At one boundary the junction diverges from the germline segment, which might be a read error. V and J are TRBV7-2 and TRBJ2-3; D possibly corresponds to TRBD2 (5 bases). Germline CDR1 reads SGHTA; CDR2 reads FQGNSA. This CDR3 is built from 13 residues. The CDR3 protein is CASSLVTTDTRYF. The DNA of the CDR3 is TGTGCCAGCAGCTTAGTGACTACAGATACGCGGTATTTT.

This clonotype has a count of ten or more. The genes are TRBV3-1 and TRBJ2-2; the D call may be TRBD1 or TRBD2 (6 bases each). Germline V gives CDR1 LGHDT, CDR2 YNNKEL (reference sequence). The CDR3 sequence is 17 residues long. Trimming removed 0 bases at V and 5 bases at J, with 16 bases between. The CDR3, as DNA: TGTGCCAGCAGCCAAGATGTGCGGCAGGGGAGGACCGGGGAGCTGTTTTTT. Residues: CASSQDVRQGRTGELFF.

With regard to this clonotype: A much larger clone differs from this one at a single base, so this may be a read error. CDR3 DNA: TGTGCCTGGGCGCAGGGGGAAGGCATTCAGTACTTC. As protein: CAWAQGEGIQYF. This sequence joins TRBV30 and TRBJ2-4, with 7 positions matching TRBD1. V trimming: 5 bases; J trimming: 9 bases; junction bases outside the gene matches: 7. The CDR3 covers 12 residues. CDR1 is GTSNPN and CDR2 is SVGIG in the germline V gene (reference sequence).

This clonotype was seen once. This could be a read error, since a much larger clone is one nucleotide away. Here the CDR3 reads CASSLAKGPNYGYTF. The CDR3 DNA reads as TGTGCCAGCAGCTTAGCAAAGGGGCCTAACTATGGCTACACCTTC. The chain carries TRBV7-2 and TRBJ1-2, with TRBD1 as a possible D gene (5 bases). Germline assignment: CDR1 SGHTA and CDR2 FQGNSA. This CDR3 comprises 15 residues. Trimming left V 0 bases short and J 0 bases short, with 8 bases between.

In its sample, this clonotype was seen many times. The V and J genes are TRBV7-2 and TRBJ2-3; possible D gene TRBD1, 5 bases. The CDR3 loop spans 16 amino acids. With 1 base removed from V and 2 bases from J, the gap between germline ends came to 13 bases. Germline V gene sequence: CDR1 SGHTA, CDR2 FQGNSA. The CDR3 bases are TGTGCCAGCAGCTTAGTAGGGCAGGGATACACAGATACGCAGTATTTT. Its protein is CASSLVGQGYTDTQYF.

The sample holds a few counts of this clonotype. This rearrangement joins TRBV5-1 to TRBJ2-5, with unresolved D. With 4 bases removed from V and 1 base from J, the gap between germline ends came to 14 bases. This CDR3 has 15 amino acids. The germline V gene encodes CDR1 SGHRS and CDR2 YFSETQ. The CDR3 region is CASSPTGAIQETQYF. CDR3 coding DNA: TGCGCCAGCAGCCCGACCGGCGCTATCCAAGAGACCCAGTACTTC. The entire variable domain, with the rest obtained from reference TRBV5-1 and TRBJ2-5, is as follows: KAGVTQTPRYLIKTRGQQVTLSCSPISGHRSVSWYQQTPGQGLQFLFEYFSETQRNKGNFPGRFSGRQFSNSRSEMNVSTLELGDSALYLCASSPTGAIQETQYFGPGTRLLVL.

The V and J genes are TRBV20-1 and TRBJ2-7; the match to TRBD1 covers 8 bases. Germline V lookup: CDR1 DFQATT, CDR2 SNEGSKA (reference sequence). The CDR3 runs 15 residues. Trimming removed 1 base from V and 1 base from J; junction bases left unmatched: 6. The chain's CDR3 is CSARAPDRESYEQYF. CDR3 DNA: TGCAGTGCTAGAGCCCCGGACAGGGAATCCTACGAGCAGTACTTC.

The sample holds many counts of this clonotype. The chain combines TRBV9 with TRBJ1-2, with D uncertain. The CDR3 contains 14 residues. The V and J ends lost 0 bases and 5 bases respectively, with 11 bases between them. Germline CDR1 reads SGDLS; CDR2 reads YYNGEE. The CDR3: CASSVGGGNYGYTF. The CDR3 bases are TGTGCCAGCAGCGTAGGTGGAGGGAATTATGGCTACACCTTC.

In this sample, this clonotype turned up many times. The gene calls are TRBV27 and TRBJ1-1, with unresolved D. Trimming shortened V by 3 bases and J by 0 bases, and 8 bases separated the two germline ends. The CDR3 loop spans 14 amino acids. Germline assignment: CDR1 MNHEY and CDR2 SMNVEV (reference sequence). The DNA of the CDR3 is TGTGCCAGCAGTTTCCACAGCATGAACACTGAAGCTTTCTTT. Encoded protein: CASSFHSMNTEAFF.

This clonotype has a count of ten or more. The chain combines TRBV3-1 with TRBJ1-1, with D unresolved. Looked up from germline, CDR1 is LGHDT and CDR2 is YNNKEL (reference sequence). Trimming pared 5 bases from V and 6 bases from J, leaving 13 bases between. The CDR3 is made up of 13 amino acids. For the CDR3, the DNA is TGTGCCAGCAGCGACACCGACGGCCCTGAAGCTTTCTTT. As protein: CASSDTDGPEAFF.

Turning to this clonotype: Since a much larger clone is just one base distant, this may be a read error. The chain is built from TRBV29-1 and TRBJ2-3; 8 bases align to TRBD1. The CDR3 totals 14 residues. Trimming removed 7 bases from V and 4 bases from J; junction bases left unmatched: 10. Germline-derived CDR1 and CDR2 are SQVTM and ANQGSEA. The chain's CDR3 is CSAETGQGADTQYF. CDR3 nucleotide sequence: TGCAGCGCCGAAACCGGACAGGGAGCAGATACGCAGTATTTT.

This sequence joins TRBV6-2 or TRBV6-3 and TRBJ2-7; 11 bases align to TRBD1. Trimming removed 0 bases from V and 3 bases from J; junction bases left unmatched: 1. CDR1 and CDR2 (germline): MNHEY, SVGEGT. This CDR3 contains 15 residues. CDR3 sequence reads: CASSYSDRGLYEQYF. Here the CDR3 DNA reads TGTGCCAGCAGTTACTCGGACAGGGGGCTCTACGAGCAGTACTTC.

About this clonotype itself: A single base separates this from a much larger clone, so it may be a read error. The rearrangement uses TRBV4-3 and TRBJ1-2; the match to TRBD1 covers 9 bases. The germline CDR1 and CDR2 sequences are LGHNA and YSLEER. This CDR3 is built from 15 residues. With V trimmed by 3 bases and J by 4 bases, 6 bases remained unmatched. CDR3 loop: CASSHGTGLRYGYTF. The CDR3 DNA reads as TGCGCCAGCAGCCACGGGACAGGGTTGCGCTATGGCTACACCTTC.

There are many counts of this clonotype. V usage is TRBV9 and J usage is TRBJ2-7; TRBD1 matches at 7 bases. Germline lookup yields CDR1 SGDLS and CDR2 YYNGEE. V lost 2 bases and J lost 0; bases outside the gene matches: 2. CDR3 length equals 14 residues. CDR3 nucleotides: TGTGCCAGCAGCGTCGGGACAGACTCCTACGAGCAGTACTTC. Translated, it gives CASSVGTDSYEQYF.

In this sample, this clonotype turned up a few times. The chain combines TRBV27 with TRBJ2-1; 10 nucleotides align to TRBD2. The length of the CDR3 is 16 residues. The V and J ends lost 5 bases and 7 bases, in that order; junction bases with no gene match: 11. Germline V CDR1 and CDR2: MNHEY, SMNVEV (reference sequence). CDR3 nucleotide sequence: TGTGCCAGCAGTCCCAGCCTAGCGGGAGTTGGGAATGAGCAGTTCTTC. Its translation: CASSPSLAGVGNEQFF.

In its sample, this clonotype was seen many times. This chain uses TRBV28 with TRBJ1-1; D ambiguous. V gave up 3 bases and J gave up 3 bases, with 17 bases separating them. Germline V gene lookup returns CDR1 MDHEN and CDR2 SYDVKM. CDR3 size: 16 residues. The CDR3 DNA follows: TGTGCCAGCAGTTTGTCCTTAGATCGTTCGGACACTGAAGCTTTCTTT. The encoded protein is CASSLSLDRSDTEAFF.

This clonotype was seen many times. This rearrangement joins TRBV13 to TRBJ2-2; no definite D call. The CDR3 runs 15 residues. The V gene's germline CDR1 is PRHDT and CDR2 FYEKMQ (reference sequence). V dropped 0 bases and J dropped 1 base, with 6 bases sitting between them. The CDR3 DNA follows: TGTGCCAGCAGCTTAGGGCGGAGGAACACCGGGGAGCTGTTTTTT. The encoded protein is CASSLGRRNTGELFF. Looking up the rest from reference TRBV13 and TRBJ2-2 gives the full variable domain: AAGVIQSPRHLIKEKRETATLKCYPIPRHDTVYWYQQGPGQDPQFLISFYEKMQSDKGSIPDRFSAQQFSDYHSELNMSSLELGDSALYFCASSLGRRNTGELFFGEGSRLTVL.

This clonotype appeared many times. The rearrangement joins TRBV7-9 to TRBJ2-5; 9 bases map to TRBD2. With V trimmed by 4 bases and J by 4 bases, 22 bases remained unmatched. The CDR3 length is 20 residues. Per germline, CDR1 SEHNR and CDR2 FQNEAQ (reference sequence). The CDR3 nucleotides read TGTGCCAGCAGCTCCCAGACGGCTAGCGGGGACGAACCGATCCCAGAGACCCAGTACTTC. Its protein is CASSSQTASGDEPIPETQYF.

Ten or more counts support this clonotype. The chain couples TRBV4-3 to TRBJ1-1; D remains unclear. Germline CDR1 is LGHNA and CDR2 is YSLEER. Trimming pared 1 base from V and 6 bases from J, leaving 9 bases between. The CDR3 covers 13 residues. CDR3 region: CASSQGGMAEAFF. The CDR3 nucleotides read TGCGCCAGCAGCCAAGGTGGCATGGCTGAAGCTTTCTTT.

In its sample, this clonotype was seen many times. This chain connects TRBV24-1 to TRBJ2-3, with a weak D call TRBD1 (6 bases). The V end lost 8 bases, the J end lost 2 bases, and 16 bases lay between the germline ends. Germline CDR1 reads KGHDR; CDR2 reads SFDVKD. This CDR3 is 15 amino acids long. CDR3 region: CATMAGAGVTDTQYF. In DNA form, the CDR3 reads TGTGCCACCATGGCAGGGGCTGGAGTCACAGATACGCAGTATTTT.

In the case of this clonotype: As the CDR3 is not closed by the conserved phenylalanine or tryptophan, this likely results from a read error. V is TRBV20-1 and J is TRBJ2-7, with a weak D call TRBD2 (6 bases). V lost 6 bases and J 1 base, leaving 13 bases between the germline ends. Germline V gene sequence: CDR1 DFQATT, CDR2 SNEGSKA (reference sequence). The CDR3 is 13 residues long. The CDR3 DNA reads TGCAGTGCCATAGGCGGGGCGTCCTACGAGCAGTACTTA. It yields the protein CSAIGGASYEQYL.

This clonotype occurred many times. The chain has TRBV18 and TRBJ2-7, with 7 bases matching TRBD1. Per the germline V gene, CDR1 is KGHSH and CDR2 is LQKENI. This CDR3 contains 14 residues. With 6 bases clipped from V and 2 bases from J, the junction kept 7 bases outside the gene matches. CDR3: CASSHGQVTYEQYF. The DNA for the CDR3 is TGTGCCAGCTCTCACGGACAGGTAACCTACGAGCAGTACTTC.

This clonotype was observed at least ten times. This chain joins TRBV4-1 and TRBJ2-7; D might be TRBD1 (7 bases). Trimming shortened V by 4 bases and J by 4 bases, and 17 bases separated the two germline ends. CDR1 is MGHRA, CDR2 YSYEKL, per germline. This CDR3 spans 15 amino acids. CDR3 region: CASSPKATGRYEQYF. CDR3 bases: TGCGCCAGCAGCCCAAAGGCGACAGGGAGGTACGAGCAGTACTTC.

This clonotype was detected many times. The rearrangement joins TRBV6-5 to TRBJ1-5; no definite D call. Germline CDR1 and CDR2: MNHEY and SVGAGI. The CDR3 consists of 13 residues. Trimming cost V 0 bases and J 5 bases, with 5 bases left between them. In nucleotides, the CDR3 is TGTGCCAGCAGTTACTCTTTTGATCAGCCCCAGCATTTT. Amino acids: CASSYSFDQPQHF.

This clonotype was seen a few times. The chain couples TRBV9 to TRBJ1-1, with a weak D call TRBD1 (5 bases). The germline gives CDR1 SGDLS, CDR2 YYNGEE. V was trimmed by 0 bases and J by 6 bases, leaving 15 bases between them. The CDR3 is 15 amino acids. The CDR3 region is CASSVVGGVGAEAFF. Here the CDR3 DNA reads TGTGCCAGCAGCGTAGTGGGGGGGGTAGGTGCTGAAGCTTTCTTT. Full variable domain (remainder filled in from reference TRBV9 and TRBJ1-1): DSGVTQTPKHLITATGQRVTLRCSPRSGDLSVYWYQQSLDQGLQFLIQYYNGEERAKGNILERFSAQQFPDLHSELNLSSLELGDSALYFCASSVVGGVGAEAFFGQGTRLTVV.

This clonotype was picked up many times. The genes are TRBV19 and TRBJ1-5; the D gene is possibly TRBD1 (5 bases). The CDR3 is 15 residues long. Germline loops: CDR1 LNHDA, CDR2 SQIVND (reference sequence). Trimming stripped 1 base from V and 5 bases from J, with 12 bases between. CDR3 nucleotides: TGTGCCAGTAGTATAGTGGGAGGGGACGATCAGCCCCAGCATTTT. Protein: CASSIVGGDDQPQHF.